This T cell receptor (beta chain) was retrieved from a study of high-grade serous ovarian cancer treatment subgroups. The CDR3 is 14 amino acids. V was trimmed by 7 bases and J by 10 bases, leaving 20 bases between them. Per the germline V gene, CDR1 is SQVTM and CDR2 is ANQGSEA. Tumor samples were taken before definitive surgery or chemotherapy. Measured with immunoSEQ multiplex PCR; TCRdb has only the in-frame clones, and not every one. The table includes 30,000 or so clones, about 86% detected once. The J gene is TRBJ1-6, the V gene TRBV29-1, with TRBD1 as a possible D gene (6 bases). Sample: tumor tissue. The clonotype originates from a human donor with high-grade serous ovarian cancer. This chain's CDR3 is CSDTQGQAKSPLHF. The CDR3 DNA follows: TGCAGCGACACACAGGGCCAGGCGAAATCACCCCTCCACTTT.